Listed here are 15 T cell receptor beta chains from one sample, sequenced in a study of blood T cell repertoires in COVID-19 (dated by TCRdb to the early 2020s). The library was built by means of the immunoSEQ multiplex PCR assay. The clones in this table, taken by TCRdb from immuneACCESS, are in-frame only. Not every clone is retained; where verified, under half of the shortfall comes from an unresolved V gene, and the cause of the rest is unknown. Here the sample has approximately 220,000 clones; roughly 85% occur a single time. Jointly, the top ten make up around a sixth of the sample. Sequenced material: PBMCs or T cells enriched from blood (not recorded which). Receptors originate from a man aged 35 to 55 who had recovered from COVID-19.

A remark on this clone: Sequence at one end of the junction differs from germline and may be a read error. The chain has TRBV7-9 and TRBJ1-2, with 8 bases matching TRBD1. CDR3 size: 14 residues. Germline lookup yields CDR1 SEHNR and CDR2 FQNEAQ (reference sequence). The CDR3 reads CASSATGTGSPDAF. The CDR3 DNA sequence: TGTGCCAGCAGCGCTACCGGGACAGGCTCCCCAGATGCCTTC.

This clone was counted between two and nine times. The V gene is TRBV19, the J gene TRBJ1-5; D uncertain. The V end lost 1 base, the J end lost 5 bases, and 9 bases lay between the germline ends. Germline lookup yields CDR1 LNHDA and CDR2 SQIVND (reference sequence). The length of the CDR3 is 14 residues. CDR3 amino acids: CASSIGAVYQPQHF. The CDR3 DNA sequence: TGTGCCAGTAGTATAGGGGCAGTGTATCAGCCCCAGCATTTT.

The CDR3 region is CASSPKPRGTGELFF. The CDR3 DNA follows: TGTGCCAGCAGTCCTAAGCCTAGAGGGACCGGGGAGCTGTTTTTT. V gene TRBV6-5 combines with J gene TRBJ2-2, with D maybe TRBD2 (5 bases). V was pared by 5 bases and J by 5 bases, with 15 bases between. CDR1 is MNHEY, CDR2 SVGAGI, per germline. This CDR3 contains 15 residues.

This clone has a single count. CDR3 DNA sequence: TGTGCCACCAGCAGACTCCAAAGACAGGGGGGTTACGAGCAGTACTTC. Translation: CATSRLQRQGGYEQYF. The chain employs TRBV15 and TRBJ2-7; 9 bases align to TRBD1. Germline lookup yields CDR1 LNHNV and CDR2 YYDKDF (reference sequence). Unmatched junction bases numbered 9, after V lost 2 bases and J lost 4 bases. This CDR3 is built from 16 residues.

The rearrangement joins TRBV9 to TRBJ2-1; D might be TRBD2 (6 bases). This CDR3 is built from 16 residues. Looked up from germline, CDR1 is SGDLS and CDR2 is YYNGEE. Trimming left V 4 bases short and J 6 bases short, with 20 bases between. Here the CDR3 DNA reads TGTGCCAGCAGCCCACCCGGCGGGGCGGCGAGCAATGAGCAGTTCTTC. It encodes CASSPPGGAASNEQFF.

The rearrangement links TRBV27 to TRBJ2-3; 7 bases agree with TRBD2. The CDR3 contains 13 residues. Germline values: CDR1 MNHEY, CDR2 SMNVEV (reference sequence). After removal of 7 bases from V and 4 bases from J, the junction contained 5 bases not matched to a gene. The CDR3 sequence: CASIGGKADTQYF. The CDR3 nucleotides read TGTGCCAGCATCGGGGGGAAAGCAGATACGCAGTATTTT.

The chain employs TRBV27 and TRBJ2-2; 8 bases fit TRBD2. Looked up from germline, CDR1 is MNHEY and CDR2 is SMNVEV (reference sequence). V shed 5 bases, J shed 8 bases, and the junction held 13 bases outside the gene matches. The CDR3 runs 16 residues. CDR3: CASSPAGSGTRGELFF. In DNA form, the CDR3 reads TGTGCCAGCAGTCCCGCGGGTAGCGGGACGCGTGGGGAGCTGTTTTTT.

The CDR3 protein is CASSLGGLSSSYEQYF. The CDR3 DNA is TGTGCCAGCAGCTTAGGAGGGCTATCGAGCTCCTACGAGCAGTACTTC. This chain uses TRBV7-9 with TRBJ2-7; weak D call: TRBD2 (5 bases). Trimming took off 1 base at V and 0 bases at J, with 13 bases between the two ends. Germline V gene lookup returns CDR1 SEHNR and CDR2 FQNEAQ (reference sequence). This CDR3 spans 16 amino acids.

The CDR3 DNA is TGCGCCAGCAGCCGTTTAGCGGGAGTCTCCTACAATGAGCAGTTCTTC. Amino acids: CASSRLAGVSYNEQFF. The V and J genes are TRBV5-1 and TRBJ2-1, with 9 bases aligning to TRBD2. V trimming: 4 bases; J trimming: 0 bases; junction bases outside the gene matches: 5. This CDR3 spans 16 amino acids. The germline CDR1 and CDR2 sequences are SGHRS and YFSETQ. The full variable domain, in which reference TRBV5-1 and TRBJ2-1 provide the parts outside the CDR3, is KAGVTQTPRYLIKTRGQQVTLSCSPISGHRSVSWYQQTPGQGLQFLFEYFSETQRNKGNFPGRFSGRQFSNSRSEMNVSTLELGDSALYLCASSRLAGVSYNEQFFGPGTRLTVL.

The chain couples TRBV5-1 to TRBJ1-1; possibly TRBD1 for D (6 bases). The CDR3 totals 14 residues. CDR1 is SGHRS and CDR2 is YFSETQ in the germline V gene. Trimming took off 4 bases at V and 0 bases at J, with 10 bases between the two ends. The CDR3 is CASSTGGMNTEAFF. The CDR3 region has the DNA TGCGCCAGCAGCACGGGGGGCATGAACACTGAAGCTTTCTTT.

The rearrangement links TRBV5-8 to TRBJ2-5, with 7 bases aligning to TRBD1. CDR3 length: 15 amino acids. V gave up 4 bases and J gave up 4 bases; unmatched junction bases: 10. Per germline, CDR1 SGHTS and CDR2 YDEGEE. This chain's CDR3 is CASSPATGVRETQYF. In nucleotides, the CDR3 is TGTGCCAGCAGCCCGGCCACAGGGGTAAGAGAGACCCAGTACTTC. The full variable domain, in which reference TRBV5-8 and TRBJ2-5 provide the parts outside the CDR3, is EAGVTQSPTHLIKTRGQQATLRCSPISGHTSVYWYQQALGLGLQFLLWYDEGEERNRGNFPPRFSGRQFPNYSSELNVNALELEDSALYLCASSPATGVRETQYFGPGTRLLVL.

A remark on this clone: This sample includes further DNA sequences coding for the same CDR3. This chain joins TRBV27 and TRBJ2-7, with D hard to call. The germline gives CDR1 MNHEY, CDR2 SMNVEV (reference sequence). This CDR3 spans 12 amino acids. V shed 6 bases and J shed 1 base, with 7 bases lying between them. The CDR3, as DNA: TGTGCCAGCAGGGGCCAATCCTACGAGCAGTACTTC. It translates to CASRGQSYEQYF.

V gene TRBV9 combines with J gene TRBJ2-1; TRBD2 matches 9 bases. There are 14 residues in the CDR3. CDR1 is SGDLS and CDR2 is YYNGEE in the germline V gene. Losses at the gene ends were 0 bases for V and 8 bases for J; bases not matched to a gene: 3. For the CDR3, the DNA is TGTGCCAGCAGCGTAGTAGCGGGAGTCCATGAGCAGTTCTTC. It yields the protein CASSVVAGVHEQFF.

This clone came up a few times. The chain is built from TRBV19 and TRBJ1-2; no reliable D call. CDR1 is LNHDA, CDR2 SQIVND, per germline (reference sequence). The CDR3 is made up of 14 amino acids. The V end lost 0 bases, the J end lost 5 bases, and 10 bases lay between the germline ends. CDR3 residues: CASSIDSYDYGYTF. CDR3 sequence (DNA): TGTGCCAGTAGTATAGACTCCTATGATTATGGCTACACCTTC.

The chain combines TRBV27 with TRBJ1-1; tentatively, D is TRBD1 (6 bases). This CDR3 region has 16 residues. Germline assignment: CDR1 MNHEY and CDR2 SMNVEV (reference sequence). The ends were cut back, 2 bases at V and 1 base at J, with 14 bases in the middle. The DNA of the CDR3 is TGTGCCAGCAGTTTACAGAGGACAGATAAGAACACTGAAGCTTTCTTT. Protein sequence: CASSLQRTDKNTEAFF.